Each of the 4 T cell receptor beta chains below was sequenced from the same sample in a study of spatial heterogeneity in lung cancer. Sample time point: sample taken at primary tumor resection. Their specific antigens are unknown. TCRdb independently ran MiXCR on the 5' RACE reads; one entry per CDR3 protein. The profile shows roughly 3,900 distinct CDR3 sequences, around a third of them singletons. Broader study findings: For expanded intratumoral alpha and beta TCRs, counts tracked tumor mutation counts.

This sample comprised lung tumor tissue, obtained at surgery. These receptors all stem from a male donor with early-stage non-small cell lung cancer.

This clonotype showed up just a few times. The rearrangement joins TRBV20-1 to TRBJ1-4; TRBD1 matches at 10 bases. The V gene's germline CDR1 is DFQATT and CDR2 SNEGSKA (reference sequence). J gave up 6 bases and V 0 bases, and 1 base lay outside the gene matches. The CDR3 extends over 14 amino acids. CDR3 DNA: TGCAGTGCTAGAGAGGGGACAGGGGATGAAAAACTGTTTTTT. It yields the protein CSAREGTGDEKLFF.

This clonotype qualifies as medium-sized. The CDR3 is CASSPSPDYNEQFF. The CDR3 DNA reads TGTGCCAGCAGCCCATCCCCAGACTACAATGAGCAGTTCTTC. The V call is TRBV13, the J call TRBJ2-1; D is uncertain. Trimming pared 5 bases from V and 3 bases from J, leaving 11 bases between. Germline-derived CDR1 and CDR2 are PRHDT and FYEKMQ (reference sequence). The length of the CDR3 is 14 residues.

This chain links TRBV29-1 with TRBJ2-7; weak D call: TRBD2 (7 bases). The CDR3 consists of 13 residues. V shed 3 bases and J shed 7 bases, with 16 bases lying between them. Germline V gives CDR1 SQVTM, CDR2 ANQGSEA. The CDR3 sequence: CSVEIGGAQEQYF. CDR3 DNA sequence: TGCAGCGTTGAGATAGGGGGGGCCCAAGAGCAGTACTTC.

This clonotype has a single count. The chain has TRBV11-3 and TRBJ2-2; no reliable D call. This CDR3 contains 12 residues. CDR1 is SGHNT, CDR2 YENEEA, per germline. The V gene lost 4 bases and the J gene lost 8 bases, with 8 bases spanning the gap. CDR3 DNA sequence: TGTGCCAGCAGCTCCCAGGAGGGGGAGCTGTTTTTT. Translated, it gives CASSSQEGELFF.